The clone carrying this T cell receptor (beta chain) has just a few counts. Antigen unknown. These data come from a study of CD8 T cells in ankylosing spondylitis. Whole-study findings and limits: A number of the motif variants had already been described in reactive arthritis synovial fluid and blood.

The CDR3 has 14 amino acids. Looked up from germline, CDR1 is MNHEY and CDR2 is SMNVEV (reference sequence). J was trimmed by 6 bases and V by 4 bases; bases with no gene match: 4. TCRdb used MiXCR to reprocess the 5' RACE reads, holding one entry per CDR3 protein. The profile shows approximately 35,000 distinct CDR3 sequences, 14% of them singletons. The TCR comes from a male donor with ankylosing spondylitis or in good health (not recorded which). What was sequenced was blood. This chain joins TRBV27 and TRBJ2-1; 9 nucleotides agree with TRBD1. The CDR3 bases are TGTGCCAGCAGTTCAGGACAGGGGTCCAATGAGCAGTTCTTC. Its protein product is CASSSGQGSNEQFF.